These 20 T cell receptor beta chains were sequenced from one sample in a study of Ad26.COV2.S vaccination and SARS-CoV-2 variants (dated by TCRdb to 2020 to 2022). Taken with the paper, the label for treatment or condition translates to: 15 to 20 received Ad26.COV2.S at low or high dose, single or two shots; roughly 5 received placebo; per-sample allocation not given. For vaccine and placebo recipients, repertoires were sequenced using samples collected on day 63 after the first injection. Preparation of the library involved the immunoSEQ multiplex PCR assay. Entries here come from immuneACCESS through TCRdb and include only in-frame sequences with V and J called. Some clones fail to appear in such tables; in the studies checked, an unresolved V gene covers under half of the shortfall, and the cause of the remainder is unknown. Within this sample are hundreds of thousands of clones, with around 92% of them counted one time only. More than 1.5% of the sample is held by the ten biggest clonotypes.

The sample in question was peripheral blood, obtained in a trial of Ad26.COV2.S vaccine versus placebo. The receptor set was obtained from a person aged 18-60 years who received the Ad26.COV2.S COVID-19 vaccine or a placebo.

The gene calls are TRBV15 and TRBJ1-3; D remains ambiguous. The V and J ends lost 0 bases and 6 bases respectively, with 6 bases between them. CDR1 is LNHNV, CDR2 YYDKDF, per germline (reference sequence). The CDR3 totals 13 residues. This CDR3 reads CATSREVENTIYF. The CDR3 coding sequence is TGTGCCACCAGCAGAGAAGTGGAAAACACCATATATTTT.

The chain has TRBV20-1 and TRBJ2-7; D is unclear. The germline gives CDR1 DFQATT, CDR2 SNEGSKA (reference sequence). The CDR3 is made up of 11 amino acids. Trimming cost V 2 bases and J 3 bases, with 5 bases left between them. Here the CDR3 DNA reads TGCAGTGCTAGAAGGGACTACGAGCAGTACTTC. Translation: CSARRDYEQYF.

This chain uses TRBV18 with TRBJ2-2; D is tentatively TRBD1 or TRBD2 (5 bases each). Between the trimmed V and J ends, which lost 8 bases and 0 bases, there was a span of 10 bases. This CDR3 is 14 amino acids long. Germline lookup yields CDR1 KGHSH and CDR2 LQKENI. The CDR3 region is CASTEGPNTGELFF. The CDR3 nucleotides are TGTGCCAGCACTGAGGGACCGAACACCGGGGAGCTGTTTTTT.

The CDR3 is CASSAGGAHPETQYF. The CDR3 bases are TGCGCCAGCAGCGCCGGGGGGGCCCACCCAGAGACCCAGTACTTC. The chain carries TRBV5-1 and TRBJ2-5; 8 bases are a match to TRBD2. CDR1 and CDR2 from the germline V gene are SGHRS and YFSETQ. The CDR3 is 15 amino acids. V dropped 4 bases and J dropped 4; count of bases not matched to a gene: 9.

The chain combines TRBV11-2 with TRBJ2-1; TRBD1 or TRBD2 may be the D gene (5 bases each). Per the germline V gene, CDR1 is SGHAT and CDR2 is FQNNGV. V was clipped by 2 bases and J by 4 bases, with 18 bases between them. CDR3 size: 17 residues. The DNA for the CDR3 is TGTGCCAGCAGCTTACCCCGCAGGGAGACTGGGTACAATGAGCAGTTCTTC. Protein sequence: CASSLPRRETGYNEQFF.

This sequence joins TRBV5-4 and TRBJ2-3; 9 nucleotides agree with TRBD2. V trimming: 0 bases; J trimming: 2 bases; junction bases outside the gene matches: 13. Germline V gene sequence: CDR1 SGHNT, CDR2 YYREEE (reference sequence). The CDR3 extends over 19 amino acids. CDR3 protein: CASSLEISAGTSPTDTQYF. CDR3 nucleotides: TGTGCCAGCAGCTTGGAGATTTCGGCCGGGACTAGCCCCACAGATACGCAGTATTTT.

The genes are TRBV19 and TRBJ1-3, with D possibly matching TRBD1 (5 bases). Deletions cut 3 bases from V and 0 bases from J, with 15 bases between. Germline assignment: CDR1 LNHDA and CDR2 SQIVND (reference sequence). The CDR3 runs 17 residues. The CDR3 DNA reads TGTGCCAGTAGTATTTATCCGGGGACCGTCTCTGGAAACACCATATATTTT. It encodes CASSIYPGTVSGNTIYF.

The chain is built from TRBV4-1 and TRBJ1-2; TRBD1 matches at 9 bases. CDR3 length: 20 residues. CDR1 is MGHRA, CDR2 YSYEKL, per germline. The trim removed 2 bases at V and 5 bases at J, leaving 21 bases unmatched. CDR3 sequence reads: CASSQSRDWDRVLSGYGYTF. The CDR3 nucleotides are TGCGCCAGCAGCCAATCCCGGGATTGGGACAGGGTGCTCTCGGGGTATGGCTACACCTTC.

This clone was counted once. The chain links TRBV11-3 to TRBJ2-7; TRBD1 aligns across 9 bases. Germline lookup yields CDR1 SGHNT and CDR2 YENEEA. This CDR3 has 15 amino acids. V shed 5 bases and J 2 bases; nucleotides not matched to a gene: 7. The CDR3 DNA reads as TGTGCCAGCAGCCAAGACCGGGACAGGGCCTACGAGCAGTACTTC. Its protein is CASSQDRDRAYEQYF. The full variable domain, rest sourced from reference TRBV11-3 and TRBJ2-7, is EAGVVQSPRYKIIEKKQPVAFWCNPISGHNTLYWYLQNLGQGPELLIRYENEEAVDDSQLPKDRFSAERLKGVDSTLKIQPAELGDSAVYLCASSQDRDRAYEQYFGPGTRLTVT.

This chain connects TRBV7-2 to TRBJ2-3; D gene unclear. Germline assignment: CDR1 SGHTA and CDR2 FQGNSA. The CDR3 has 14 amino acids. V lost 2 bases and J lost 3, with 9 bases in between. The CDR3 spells CASSLMGQTDTQYF. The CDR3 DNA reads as TGTGCCAGCAGCTTAATGGGCCAAACAGATACGCAGTATTTT.

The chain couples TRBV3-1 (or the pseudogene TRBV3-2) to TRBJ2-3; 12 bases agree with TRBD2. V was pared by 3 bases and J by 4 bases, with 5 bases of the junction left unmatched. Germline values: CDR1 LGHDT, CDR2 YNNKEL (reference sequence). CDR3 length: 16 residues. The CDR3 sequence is CASSHRTSGTSDTQYF. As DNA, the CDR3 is TGTGCCAGCAGCCATAGGACTAGCGGGACCTCAGATACGCAGTATTTT.

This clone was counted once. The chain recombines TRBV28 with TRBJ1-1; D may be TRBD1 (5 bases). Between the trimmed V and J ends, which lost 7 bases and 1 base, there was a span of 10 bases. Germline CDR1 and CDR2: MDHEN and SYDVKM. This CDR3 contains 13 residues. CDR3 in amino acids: CASTGLTNTEAFF. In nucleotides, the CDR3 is TGTGCCAGCACGGGACTGACGAACACTGAAGCTTTCTTT.

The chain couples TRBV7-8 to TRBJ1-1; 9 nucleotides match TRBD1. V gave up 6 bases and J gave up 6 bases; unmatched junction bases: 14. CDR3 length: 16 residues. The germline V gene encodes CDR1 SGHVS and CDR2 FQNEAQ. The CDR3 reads CASSFSRTGVGAEAFF. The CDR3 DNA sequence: TGTGCCAGCAGTTTTTCACGGACAGGGGTAGGGGCTGAAGCTTTCTTT.

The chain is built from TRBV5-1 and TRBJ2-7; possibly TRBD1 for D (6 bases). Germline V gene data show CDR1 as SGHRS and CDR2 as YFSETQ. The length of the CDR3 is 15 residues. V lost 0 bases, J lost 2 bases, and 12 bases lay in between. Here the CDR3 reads CASSLEGVDTYEQYF. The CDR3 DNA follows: TGCGCCAGCAGCTTGGAGGGGGTCGATACCTACGAGCAGTACTTC.

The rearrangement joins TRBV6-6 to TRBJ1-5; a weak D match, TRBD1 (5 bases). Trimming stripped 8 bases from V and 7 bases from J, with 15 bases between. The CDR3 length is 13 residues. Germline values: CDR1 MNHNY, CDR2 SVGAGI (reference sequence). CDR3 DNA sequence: TGTGCCAGCGCAGGGATGGGGTACCAGCCCCAGCATTTT. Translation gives CASAGMGYQPQHF.

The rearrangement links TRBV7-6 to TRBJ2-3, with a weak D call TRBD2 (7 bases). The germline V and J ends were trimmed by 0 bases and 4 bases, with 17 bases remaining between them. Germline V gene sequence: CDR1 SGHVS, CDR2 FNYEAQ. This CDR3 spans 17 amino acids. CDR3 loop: CASSLAYGRGGADTQYF. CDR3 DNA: TGTGCCAGCAGCTTAGCGTATGGGAGGGGGGGTGCAGATACGCAGTATTTT.

The CDR3 reads CASSQGDSSYEQYF. DNA for the CDR3: TGCGCCAGCAGCCAGGGGGACAGCTCCTACGAGCAGTACTTC. V is TRBV4-1 and J is TRBJ2-7, with 7 positions matching TRBD1. The CDR3 loop spans 14 amino acids. Germline loops: CDR1 MGHRA, CDR2 YSYEKL. With V trimmed by 3 bases and J by 0 bases, 2 bases remained unmatched.

DNA for the CDR3: TGTGCCAGCGAGCGGGGCCCCACAGATACGCAGTATTTT. This gives the protein CASERGPTDTQYF. The rearrangement joins TRBV12-3 or TRBV12-4 to TRBJ2-3; TRBD2 matches 7 bases. The CDR3 is 13 amino acids. V lost 8 bases to trimming and J lost 2 bases; unmatched junction nucleotides: 4.

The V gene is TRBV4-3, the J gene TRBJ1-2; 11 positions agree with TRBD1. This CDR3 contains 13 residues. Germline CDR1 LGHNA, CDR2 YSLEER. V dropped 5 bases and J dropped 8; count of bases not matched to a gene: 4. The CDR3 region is CASSGQGARGYTF. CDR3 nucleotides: TGCGCCAGCAGCGGACAGGGGGCAAGAGGCTACACCTTC.

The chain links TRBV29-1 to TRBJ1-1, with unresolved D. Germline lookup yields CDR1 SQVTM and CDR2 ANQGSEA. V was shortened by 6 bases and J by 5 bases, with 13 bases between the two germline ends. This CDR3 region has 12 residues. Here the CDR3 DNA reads TGCAGCGTGGGGAGGGTTTCTACTGAAGCTTTCTTT. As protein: CSVGRVSTEAFF.